Sequencing of this T cell receptor (beta chain) was carried out in a study of a mutant IDH1 vaccine in newly diagnosed glioma. Study-wide context: Patients under treatment included 62.5% males and around 38% females and had a mean age of around 37 years. Patients arrived already treated with radiotherapy, temozolomide, or both, most having had both.

From germline, CDR1 is SGHNT and CDR2 YYREEE (reference sequence). CDR3 length: 17 residues. V gave up 4 bases and J gave up 9 bases; unmatched junction bases: 18. Study-level findings and limits: Researchers report vaccine-induced immune responses in roughly 93% of patients.

This clone turned up a few times. No antigen is known for it. Some clones are missing from TCRdb's copy, which holds only in-frame ones; the method was immunoSEQ multiplex PCR. The sample shows about 63,000 clones, around 88% of them seen only once. Time point indicated: baseline, week 1 (first vaccination visit). Treatment denoted: pre-vaccination baseline after standard-of-care therapy. Tumors from donors were new WHO grade 3 or 4 IDH1-mutant astrocytomas with ATRX loss. The clonotype comes from a woman younger than 30 with glioma. Some clones in this sample may be carry-over from other donors' samples. This specimen was peripheral blood mononuclear cells (PBMCs), taken from a glioma patient treated with radiotherapy, temozolomide or both. The gene calls are TRBV5-4 and TRBJ1-1; 10 bases match TRBD1. CDR3 sequence: CASSALLPGQGTKKAFF. DNA for the CDR3: TGTGCCAGCAGCGCATTACTACCGGGACAGGGGACTAAGAAAGCTTTCTTT. Complete variable domain (other parts from reference TRBV5-4 and TRBJ1-1): ETGVTQSPTHLIKTRGQQVTLRCSSQSGHNTVSWYQQALGQGPQFIFQYYREEENGRGNFPPRFSGLQFPNYSSELNVNALELDDSALYLCASSALLPGQGTKKAFFGQGTRLTVV.